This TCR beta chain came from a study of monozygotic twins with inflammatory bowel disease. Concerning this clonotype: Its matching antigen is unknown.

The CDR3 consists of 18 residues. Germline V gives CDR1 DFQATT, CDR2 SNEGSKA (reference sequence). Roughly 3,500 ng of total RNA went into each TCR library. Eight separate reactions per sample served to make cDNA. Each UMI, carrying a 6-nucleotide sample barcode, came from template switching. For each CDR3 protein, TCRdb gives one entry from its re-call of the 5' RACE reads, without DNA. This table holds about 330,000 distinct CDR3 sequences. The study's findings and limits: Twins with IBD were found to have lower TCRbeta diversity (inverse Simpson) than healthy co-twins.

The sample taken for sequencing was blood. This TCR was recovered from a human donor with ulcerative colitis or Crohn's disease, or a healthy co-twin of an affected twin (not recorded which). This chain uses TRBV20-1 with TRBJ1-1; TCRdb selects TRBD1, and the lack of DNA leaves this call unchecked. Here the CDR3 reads CSARGWGTGGRVNTEAFF.